This passage covers 17 T cell receptor beta chains from one sample sequenced in a study of regulatory T cells in long-lasting Graves disease (dated by TCRdb to the early 2020s). The label giving this sample's time point can be read as: newly diagnosed GD, antithyroid drugs for less than 3 months. For both TCR sequencing and RNA sequencing, RNA was extracted from PBMCs in TRIzol. The library was built by means of multiplex PCR. TCRdb records Illumina HiSeq 4000 as the sequencer. To build TCR beta libraries, CDR3 regions were amplified by Arm-PCR using iRepertoire HTBI primers. The public reads were reanalyzed by TCRdb: fastp trimming at Q25, MiXCR alignment, in-frame beta chains only. Every CDR3 protein is listed once, alongside the most common genes and DNA of its rows. For this sample there are hundreds of thousands of distinct CDR3 sequences; roughly 16% appear just once. Under 20% of the sample is taken by the ten largest.

These same data were also listed under a study on T cells in Graves' hyperthyroidism and ophthalmopathy.

The sequencing here drew on peripheral blood mononuclear cells (PBMCs), taken at new diagnosis, from a patient treated with antithyroid drugs. The origin of the receptors is a woman in her 30s with Graves disease. Donor details come from another sample of the same person, matched by shared clones.

Only one count was recorded for this clonotype. A much bigger clone sits one base away, suggesting this may be a read error. V usage is TRBV6-1 and J usage is TRBJ1-1; TRBD1 matches 8 bases. CDR3 length equals 17 residues. V lost 8 bases to trimming and J lost 6 bases; unmatched junction nucleotides: 20. The germline CDR1 and CDR2 sequences are MNHNS and SASEGT. The CDR3 DNA reads TGTGCCAGCGGCATAGAGACTCGACAGGGGATACCACCTGAAGCTTTCTTT. This encodes CASGIETRQGIPPEAFF.

CDR3 protein: CASSQGSWDTQYF. The CDR3 DNA sequence: TGCGCCAGCAGCCAAGGATCTTGGGATACGCAGTATTTT. The chain employs TRBV4-1 and TRBJ2-3; D gene unclear. The ends were cut back, 1 base at V and 6 bases at J, with 8 bases in the middle. Germline CDR1 and CDR2: MGHRA and YSYEKL. The CDR3 is 13 amino acids.

This clonotype has at least ten counts. The genes are TRBV3-1 and TRBJ2-7; no clear D gene. This CDR3 has 13 residues. V was shortened by 1 base and J by 4 bases, with 8 bases between the two germline ends. The germline V gene encodes CDR1 LGHDT and CDR2 YNNKEL (reference sequence). The CDR3 sequence: CASSQGPNYEQYF. DNA of the CDR3: TGTGCCAGCAGCCAAGGACCGAATTACGAGCAGTACTTC.

The chain carries TRBV19 and TRBJ2-1; 9 nucleotides align to TRBD2. The CDR3 is 19 residues long. J gave up 0 bases and V 6 bases, and 15 bases lay outside the gene matches. CDR1 LNHDA and CDR2 SQIVND come from the germline V gene (reference sequence). CDR3 in amino acids: CASRGLAGAPLGSYNEQFF. CDR3 coding DNA: TGTGCCAGTAGGGGATTAGCGGGGGCCCCCCTTGGCTCCTACAATGAGCAGTTCTTC.

This clonotype was observed many times. This rearrangement joins TRBV20-1 to TRBJ1-4, with TRBD1 matching over 8 bases. V was clipped by 6 bases and J by 4 bases; unmatched bases: 4. Germline lookup yields CDR1 DFQATT and CDR2 SNEGSKA (reference sequence). There are 13 residues in the CDR3. Here the CDR3 DNA reads TGCAGTGCGGGGGGACAGGTTAATGAAAAACTGTTTTTT. This sequence encodes CSAGGQVNEKLFF.

This clonotype appeared many times. V and J are TRBV5-1 and TRBJ2-7; D is tentatively TRBD1 or TRBD2 (7 bases each). The V gene lost 2 bases and the J gene lost 6 bases, with 18 bases spanning the gap. Per the germline V gene, CDR1 is SGHRS and CDR2 is YFSETQ. The CDR3 totals 15 residues. Here the CDR3 reads CASSFLQGGLSEQYF. Written as DNA, the CDR3 is TGCGCCAGCAGCTTTTTGCAGGGGGGGCTTAGCGAGCAGTACTTC.

In its sample, this clonotype was seen many times. The chain recombines TRBV12-3 or TRBV12-4 with TRBJ2-7; D gene uncertain. There are 13 residues in the CDR3. The V end was cut by 3 bases, the J end by 0 bases, with 6 bases between. CDR3 in amino acids: CASSLSPSYEQYF. In nucleotides, the CDR3 is TGTGCCAGCAGTTTGTCCCCCTCCTACGAGCAGTACTTC.

The V call is TRBV3-1, the J call TRBJ2-1; perhaps TRBD1 as D (6 bases). The CDR3 consists of 15 residues. Germline V gives CDR1 LGHDT, CDR2 YNNKEL (reference sequence). V shed 8 bases and J shed 0 bases, with 14 bases lying between them. CDR3: CASGPTGISYNEQFF. The CDR3 DNA follows: TGTGCCAGCGGTCCAACAGGGATCTCCTACAATGAGCAGTTCTTC.

This clonotype was counted between two and nine times. V is TRBV9 and J is TRBJ2-2, with 7 bases lining up with TRBD2. CDR3 size: 18 residues. CDR1 is SGDLS, CDR2 YYNGEE, per germline. Trimming took 0 bases from V and 4 from J; bases not matched to a gene: 12. The CDR3 DNA reads TGTGCCAGCAGCGTAGATCCTGAACTAGCGCTGGCCACCGGGGAGCTGTTTTTT. Translation gives CASSVDPELALATGELFF.

In its sample, this clonotype was seen a few times. The chain carries TRBV7-2 and TRBJ2-7, with TRBD2 matching over 12 bases. The CDR3 totals 16 residues. J lost 4 bases, V lost 5 bases, and 9 bases had no gene match. Per the germline V gene, CDR1 is SGHTA and CDR2 is FQGNSA. CDR3 region: CASSHGTGTSGYEQYF. The CDR3 bases are TGTGCCAGCAGCCACGGTACCGGGACTAGCGGGTACGAGCAGTACTTC.

This clonotype was detected only a few times. The chain couples TRBV29-1 to TRBJ2-1; 7 bases match TRBD2. Germline-derived CDR1 and CDR2 are SQVTM and ANQGSEA. The CDR3 sequence is 14 residues long. V shed 2 bases and J 5 bases; nucleotides not matched to a gene: 6. The CDR3 loop reads CSVESSGVHNEQFF. CDR3 nucleotide sequence: TGCAGCGTTGAATCCAGCGGGGTTCACAATGAGCAGTTCTTC.

The rearrangement links TRBV20-1 to TRBJ2-1; D is unresolved. V was clipped by 6 bases and J by 10 bases, with 10 bases between them. CDR1 is DFQATT and CDR2 is SNEGSKA in the germline V gene (reference sequence). The CDR3 is made up of 10 amino acids. The CDR3: CSALSEEQFF. The DNA of the CDR3 is TGCAGTGCCCTCAGCGAGGAGCAGTTCTTC.

V and J are TRBV3-1 and TRBJ2-1; 7 bases agree with TRBD2. This CDR3 region has 15 residues. CDR1 and CDR2 (germline): LGHDT, YNNKEL (reference sequence). The V gene end was trimmed by 0 bases and the J gene end by 8 bases; junction bases not matched to a gene: 7. CDR3 bases: TGTGCCAGCAGCCAAGAAGAGGGCGGGAGTCATGAGCAGTTCTTC. Its translation is CASSQEEGGSHEQFF.

This clonotype was counted at least ten times. V usage is TRBV11-2 and J usage is TRBJ2-7; perhaps TRBD2 as D (5 bases). V was trimmed by 5 bases and J by 0 bases, leaving 11 bases between them. This CDR3 comprises 14 residues. Germline CDR1 is SGHAT and CDR2 is FQNNGV. The CDR3: CASSRGTSSYEQYF. The CDR3 coding sequence is TGTGCCAGCAGCCGGGGAACCAGCTCCTACGAGCAGTACTTC.

This clonotype has a count of ten or more. The J gene is TRBJ2-7, the V gene TRBV12-3 or TRBV12-4, with D perhaps TRBD1 (6 bases). V was cut by 6 bases and J by 7 bases, with 13 bases left in between. CDR3 length: 12 amino acids. The CDR3 loop is CASSLTGWEQYF. The CDR3 coding sequence is TGTGCCAGCAGCCTAACAGGGTGGGAGCAGTACTTC.

V and J are TRBV18 and TRBJ2-1, with unresolved D. The closer fit of TRBJ2-5 to the DNA end suggests the J call may be wrong. This CDR3 region has 14 residues. CDR1 KGHSH and CDR2 LQKENI come from the germline V gene. CDR3 nucleotide sequence: TGTGCCAGCTCTCCAAGGAACGGGCAAGAGACCCAGTACTTC. As protein: CASSPRNGQETQYF.

The chain combines TRBV5-1 with TRBJ2-1; tentatively, D is TRBD1 or TRBD2 (5 bases each). In germline, CDR1 is SGHRS, CDR2 YFSETQ. The CDR3 is made up of 13 amino acids. Trimming stripped 4 bases from V and 9 bases from J, with 14 bases between. The CDR3 is CASSLERGTEQFF. The CDR3, as DNA: TGCGCCAGCAGCCTTGAGCGAGGGACTGAGCAGTTCTTC.